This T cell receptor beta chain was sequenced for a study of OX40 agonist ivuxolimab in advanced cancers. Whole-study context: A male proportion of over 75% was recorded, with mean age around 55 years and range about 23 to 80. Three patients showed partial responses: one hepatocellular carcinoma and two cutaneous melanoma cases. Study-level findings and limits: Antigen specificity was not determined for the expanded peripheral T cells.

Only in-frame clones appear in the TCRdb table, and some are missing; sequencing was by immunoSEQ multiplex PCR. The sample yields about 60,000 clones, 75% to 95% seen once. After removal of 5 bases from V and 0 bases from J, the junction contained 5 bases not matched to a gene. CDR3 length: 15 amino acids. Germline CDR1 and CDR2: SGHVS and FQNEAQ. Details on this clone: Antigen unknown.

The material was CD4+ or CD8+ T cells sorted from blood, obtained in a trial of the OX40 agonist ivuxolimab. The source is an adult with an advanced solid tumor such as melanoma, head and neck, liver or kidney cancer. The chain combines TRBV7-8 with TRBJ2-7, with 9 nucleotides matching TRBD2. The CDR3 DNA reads TGTGCCAGCAGCAAAATGACTAGCGGCTCCTACGAGCAGTACTTC. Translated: CASSKMTSGSYEQYF.